Listed here is a single T cell receptor (beta chain). Its antigen is undetermined. Indicated time point: baseline pretreatment blood. Indicated treatment: 15 Gy SBRT to primary tumor, nephrectomy 4 weeks later. The tumor was a clear cell renal cell carcinoma. This specimen comes from a study of radiation and T cells in renal cell carcinoma. Overall study findings and caveats: From baseline, blood top tumor clonotypes peaked at 2 weeks post-radiation.

Trimming took 8 bases from V and 6 from J, leaving 11 bases between them. Per the germline V gene, CDR1 is SGHTA and CDR2 is FQGNSA. The CDR3 sequence is 12 residues long. Repertoires were generated with immunoSEQ multiplex PCR, while TCRdb's copy carries only in-frame clones and drops some. The data contain about 140,000 clones, roughly 80% of them singletons. Sequenced material: blood, taken from a patient whose treatment included radiotherapy and nephrectomy. The V gene is TRBV7-2, the J gene TRBJ2-1, with D perhaps matching TRBD1 (5 bases). The receptor was isolated from a woman between 45 and 65 years old with renal cell carcinoma. This chain's CDR3 is CASSDQGNEQFF. The CDR3 DNA follows: TGTGCCAGCTCCGATCAGGGCAATGAGCAGTTCTTC.